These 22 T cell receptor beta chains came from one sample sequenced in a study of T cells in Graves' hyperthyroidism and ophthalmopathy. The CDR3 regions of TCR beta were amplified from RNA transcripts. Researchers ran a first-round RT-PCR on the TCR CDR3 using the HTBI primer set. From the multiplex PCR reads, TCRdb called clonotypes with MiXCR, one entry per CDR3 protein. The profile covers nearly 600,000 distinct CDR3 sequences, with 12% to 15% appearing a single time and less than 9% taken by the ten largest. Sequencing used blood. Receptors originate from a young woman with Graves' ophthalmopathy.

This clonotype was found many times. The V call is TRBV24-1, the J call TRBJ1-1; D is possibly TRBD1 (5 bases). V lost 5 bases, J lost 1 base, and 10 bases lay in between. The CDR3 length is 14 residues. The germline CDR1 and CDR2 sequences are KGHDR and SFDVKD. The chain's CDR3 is CATSAHGGNTEAFF. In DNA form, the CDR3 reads TGTGCCACCAGTGCCCACGGGGGGAACACTGAAGCTTTCTTT.

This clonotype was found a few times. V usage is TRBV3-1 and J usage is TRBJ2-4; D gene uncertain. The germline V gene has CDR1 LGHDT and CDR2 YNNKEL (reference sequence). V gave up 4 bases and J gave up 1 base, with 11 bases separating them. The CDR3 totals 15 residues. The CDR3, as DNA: TGTGCCAGCAGCCTTTTTCCCGCGGCCAAAAACATTCAGTACTTC. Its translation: CASSLFPAAKNIQYF.

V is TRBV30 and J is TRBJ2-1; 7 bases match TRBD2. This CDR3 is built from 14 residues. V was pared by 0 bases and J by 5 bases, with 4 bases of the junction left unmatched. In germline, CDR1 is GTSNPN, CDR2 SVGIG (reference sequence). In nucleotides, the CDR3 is TGTGCCTGGAGTGTAGCGGGATCACACAATGAGCAGTTCTTC. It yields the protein CAWSVAGSHNEQFF.

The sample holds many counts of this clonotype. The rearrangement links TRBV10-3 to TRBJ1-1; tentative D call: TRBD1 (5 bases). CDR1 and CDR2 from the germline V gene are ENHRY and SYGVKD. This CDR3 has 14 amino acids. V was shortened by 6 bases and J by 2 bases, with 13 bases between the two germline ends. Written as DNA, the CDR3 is TGTGCCATCAGCCACGGGACGGACAACACTGAAGCTTTCTTT. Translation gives CAISHGTDNTEAFF.

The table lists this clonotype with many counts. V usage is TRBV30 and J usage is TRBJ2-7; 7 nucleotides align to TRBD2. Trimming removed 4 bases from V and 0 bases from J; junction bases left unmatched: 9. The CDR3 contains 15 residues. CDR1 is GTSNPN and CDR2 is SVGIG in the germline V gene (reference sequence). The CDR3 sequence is CAWKGDWTSSYEQYF. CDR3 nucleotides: TGTGCCTGGAAGGGCGATTGGACTAGCTCCTACGAGCAGTACTTC. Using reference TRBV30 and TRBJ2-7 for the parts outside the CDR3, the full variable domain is SQTIHQWPATLVQPVGSPLSLECTVEGTSNPNLYWYRQAAGRGLQLLFYSVGIGQISSEVPQNLSASRPQDRQFILSSKKLLLSDSGFYLCAWKGDWTSSYEQYFGPGTRLTVT.

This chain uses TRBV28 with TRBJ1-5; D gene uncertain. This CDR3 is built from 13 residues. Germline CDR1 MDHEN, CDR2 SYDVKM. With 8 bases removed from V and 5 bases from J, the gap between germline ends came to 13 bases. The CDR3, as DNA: TGTGCCAGCTGGTGGGAGGGTGATCAGCCCCAGCATTTT. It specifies CASWWEGDQPQHF.

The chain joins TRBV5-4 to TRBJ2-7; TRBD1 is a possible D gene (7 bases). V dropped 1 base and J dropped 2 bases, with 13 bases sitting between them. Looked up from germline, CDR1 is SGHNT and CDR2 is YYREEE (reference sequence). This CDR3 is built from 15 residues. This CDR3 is CASSLKAGGTYEQYF. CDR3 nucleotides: TGTGCCAGCAGCTTGAAGGCAGGGGGGACCTACGAGCAGTACTTC.

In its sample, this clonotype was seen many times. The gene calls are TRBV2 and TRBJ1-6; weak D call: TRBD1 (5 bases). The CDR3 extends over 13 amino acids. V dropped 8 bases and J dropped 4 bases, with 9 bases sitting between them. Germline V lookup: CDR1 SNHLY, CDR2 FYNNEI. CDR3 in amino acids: CASLGRYNSPLHF. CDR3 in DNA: TGTGCCAGCCTGGGACGGTATAATTCACCCCTCCACTTT.

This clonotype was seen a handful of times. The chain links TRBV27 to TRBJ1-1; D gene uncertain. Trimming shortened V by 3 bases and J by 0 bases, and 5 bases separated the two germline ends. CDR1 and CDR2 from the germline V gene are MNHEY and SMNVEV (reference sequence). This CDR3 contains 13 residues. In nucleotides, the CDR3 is TGTGCCAGCAGTTTGAAACTGAACACTGAAGCTTTCTTT. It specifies CASSLKLNTEAFF.

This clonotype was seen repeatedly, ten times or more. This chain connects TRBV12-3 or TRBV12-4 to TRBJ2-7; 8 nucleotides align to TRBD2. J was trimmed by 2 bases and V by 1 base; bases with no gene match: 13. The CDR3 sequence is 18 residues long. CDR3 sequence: CASSLGRLAGSIPYEQYF. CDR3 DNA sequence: TGTGCCAGCAGTTTAGGTCGGCTAGCGGGTAGCATTCCCTACGAGCAGTACTTC.

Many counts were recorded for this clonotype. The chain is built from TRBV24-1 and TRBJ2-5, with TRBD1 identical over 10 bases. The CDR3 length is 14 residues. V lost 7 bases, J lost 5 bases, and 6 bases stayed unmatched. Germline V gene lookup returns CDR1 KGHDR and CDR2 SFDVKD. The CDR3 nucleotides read TGTGCCACCAGGGAGACAGGGGGCAAGGAGACCCAGTACTTC. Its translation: CATRETGGKETQYF.

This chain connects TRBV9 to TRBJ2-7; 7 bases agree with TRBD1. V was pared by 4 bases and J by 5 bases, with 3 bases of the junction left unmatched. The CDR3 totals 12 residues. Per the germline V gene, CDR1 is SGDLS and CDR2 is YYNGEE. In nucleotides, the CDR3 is TGTGCCAGCAGCATAGGGGGCGACGAGCAGTACTTC. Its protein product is CASSIGGDEQYF.

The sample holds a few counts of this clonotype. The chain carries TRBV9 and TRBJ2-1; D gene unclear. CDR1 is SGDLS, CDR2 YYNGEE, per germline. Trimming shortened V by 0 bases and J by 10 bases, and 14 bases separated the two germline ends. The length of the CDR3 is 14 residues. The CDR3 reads CASSVGGPRSEQFF. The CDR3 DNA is TGTGCCAGCAGCGTAGGTGGACCCCGATCGGAGCAGTTCTTC. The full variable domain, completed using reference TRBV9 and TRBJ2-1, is DSGVTQTPKHLITATGQRVTLRCSPRSGDLSVYWYQQSLDQGLQFLIQYYNGEERAKGNILERFSAQQFPDLHSELNLSSLELGDSALYFCASSVGGPRSEQFFGPGTRLTVL.

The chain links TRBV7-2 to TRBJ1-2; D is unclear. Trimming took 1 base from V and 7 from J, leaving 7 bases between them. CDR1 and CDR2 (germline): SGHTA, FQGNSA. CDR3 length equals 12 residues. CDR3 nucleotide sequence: TGTGCCAGCAGCTTAGGTCCAGTTGGCTACACCTTC. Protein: CASSLGPVGYTF.

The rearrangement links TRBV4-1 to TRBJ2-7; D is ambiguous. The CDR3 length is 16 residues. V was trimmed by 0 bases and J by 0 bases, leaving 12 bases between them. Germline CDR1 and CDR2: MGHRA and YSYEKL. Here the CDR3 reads CASSQEGPPPSYEQYF. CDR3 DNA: TGCGCCAGCAGCCAAGAAGGGCCTCCCCCCTCCTACGAGCAGTACTTC.

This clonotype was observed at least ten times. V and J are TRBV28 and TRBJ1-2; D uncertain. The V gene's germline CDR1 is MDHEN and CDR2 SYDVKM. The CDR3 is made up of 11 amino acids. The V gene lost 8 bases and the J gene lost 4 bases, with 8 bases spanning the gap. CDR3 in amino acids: CASGPRYGYTF. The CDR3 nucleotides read TGTGCCAGCGGACCACGCTATGGCTACACCTTC.

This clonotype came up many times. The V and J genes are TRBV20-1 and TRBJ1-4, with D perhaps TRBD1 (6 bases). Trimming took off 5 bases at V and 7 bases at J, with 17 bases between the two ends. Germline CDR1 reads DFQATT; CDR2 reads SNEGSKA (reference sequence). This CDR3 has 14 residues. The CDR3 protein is CSAPVGAGAEKLFF. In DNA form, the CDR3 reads TGCAGTGCTCCCGTTGGGGCAGGGGCTGAAAAACTGTTTTTT.

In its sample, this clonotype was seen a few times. The CDR3 DNA is TGTGCCAGCAGCGTAGGTTGGGGTTCTGGAAACACCATATATTTT. It specifies CASSVGWGSGNTIYF. The chain recombines TRBV9 with TRBJ1-3; D gene ambiguous. Trimming cost V 0 bases and J 1 base, with 8 bases left between them. The CDR3 totals 15 residues. Germline CDR1 SGDLS, CDR2 YYNGEE.

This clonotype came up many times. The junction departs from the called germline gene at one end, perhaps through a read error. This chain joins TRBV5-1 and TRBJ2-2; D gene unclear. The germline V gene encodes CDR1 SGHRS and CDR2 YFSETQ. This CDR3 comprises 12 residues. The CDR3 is CASSSATGELFF. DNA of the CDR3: TGTGCCAGCAGCTCCGCCACCGGGGAGCTGTTTTTT.

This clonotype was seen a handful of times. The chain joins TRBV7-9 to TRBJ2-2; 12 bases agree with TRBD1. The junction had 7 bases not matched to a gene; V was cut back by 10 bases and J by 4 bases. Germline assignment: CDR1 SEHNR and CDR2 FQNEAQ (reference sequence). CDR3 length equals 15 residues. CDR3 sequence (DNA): TGTGCCATCTTGGGGACAGGGGGCGGCACCGGGGAGCTGTTTTTT. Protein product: CAILGTGGGTGELFF.

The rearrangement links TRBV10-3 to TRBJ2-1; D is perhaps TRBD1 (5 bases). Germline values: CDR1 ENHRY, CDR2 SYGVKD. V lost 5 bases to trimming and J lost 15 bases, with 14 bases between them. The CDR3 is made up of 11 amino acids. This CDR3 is CAISTGQGWFF. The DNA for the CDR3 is TGTGCCATCAGTACCGGGCAGGGATGGTTCTTC.

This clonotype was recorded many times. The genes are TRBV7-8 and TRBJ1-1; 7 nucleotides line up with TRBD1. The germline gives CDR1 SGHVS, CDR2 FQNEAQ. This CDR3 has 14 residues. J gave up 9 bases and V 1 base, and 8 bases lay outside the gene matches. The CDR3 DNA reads TGTGCCAGCAGCTTAGATACAGGGGCCCTCAAAGCTTTCTTT. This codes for CASSLDTGALKAFF.